The text below deals with one T cell receptor (beta chain). CDR3 length equals 13 residues. Germline CDR1 is LNHDA and CDR2 is SQIVND (reference sequence). V was pared by 2 bases and J by 6 bases, with 10 bases between. In the authors' methods: From reference gene primer amplification, estimates of nucleated cell counts were derived. TCRdb's copy holds only in-frame clones and misses some; the assay was immunoSEQ multiplex PCR. D and trimming come from the DNA, and the V and J calls and clone size come from that table. Of 100,000 to 150,000 clones listed, about 86% are singletons. These data originate in a study of blood T cell repertoires in COVID-19. Study context: Both acute and convalescent COVID-19 samples were obtained from the United States, Italy and Spain. Nucleic acid was either cDNA or gDNA, and it came from T cells, B-cell-depleted T cells, or PBMCs.

The receptor was isolated from an older woman with active or convalescent COVID-19. Sequencing used peripheral blood. The chain is built from TRBV19 and TRBJ1-2; D remains unclear. DNA for the CDR3: TGTGCCAGTAGTATATCGGGTTACGATGGCTACACCTTC. Protein product: CASSISGYDGYTF.